The rows below give T cell receptor beta chains drawn from one sample of a study of shared clonotypes between healthy human individuals. Measured with immunoSEQ multiplex PCR; TCRdb has only the in-frame clones, and not every one. In the table there are about 2 million clones, around 96% of which are singletons. Material: naive CD8+ T cells sorted from blood. The receptors were sampled from a man aged 18 to 30 in good health. Each CDR3 is given with its conserved first and last residue. The order of the fields is V gene, CDR3 protein.

TRBV4-1	CASSQDPPTQYF
TRBV29-1	CSVLDGFGAEAFF
TRBV11-2	CASSLLPIGVARGNEQFF
TRBV11-2	CASSLGGFRYGYTF
TRBV5-1	CASSLEGLLEIEAAGELFF
TRBV6-5	CASSYLEGYNEQFF
TRBV5-6	CASSLLGERDYEQYF
TRBV4-1	CASSLGLNTEAFF
TRBV7-9	CASSPRDRDYEQYF
TRBV9	CASSPGLADSYEQYF
TRBV27	CASSPGTGDYGYTF
TRBV6-5	CASSYSLAGAGELFF
TRBV7-9	CASSLLSSGREDEQFF
TRBV4-2	CASSQGWAGGMGTNEKLFF
TRBV2	CAKSPAGGYNEQFF
TRBV19	CASSLRPGQLSSYNSPLHF
TRBV5-6	CASSPEVQETQYF
TRBV30	CAWSSRANVLTF
TRBV7-9	CASSLVGQGPHQETQYF